Following are 19 T cell receptor beta chains from one sample sequenced in a study of persistence of HIV-infected CD4 T cells. Cells were stimulated with overlapping HIV-1 Gag 15-mer peptides. CD4+ T cells upregulating both CD40 ligand and CD69 were sorted as responding cells. The immunoSEQ assay was version 4, run in survey mode. TCRdb's copy holds only in-frame clones and misses some; the assay was immunoSEQ multiplex PCR. The sample has under 20,000 clones; approximately 60% are singletons. Their specific antigens are unknown. This sample comprised CD4+ T cells sorted from PBMCs after roughly 20-hour stimulation, obtained from a patient who received antiretroviral therapy. The receptor set was obtained from an adult woman with HIV who was CMV-seropositive.

The rearrangement uses TRBV7-8 and TRBJ1-2; TRBD1 might be the D (6 bases). Trimming took off 1 base at V and 4 bases at J, with 10 bases between the two ends. Looked up from germline, CDR1 is SGHVS and CDR2 is FQNEAQ. The CDR3 runs 14 residues. The CDR3 is CASSLVGQTYGYTF. For the CDR3, the DNA is TGTGCCAGCAGCTTAGTCGGACAGACCTATGGCTACACCTTC.

The CDR3 region is CASTDRGEQYF. CDR3 in DNA: TGTGCCAGTACGGACAGGGGCGAGCAGTACTTC. V usage is TRBV19 and J usage is TRBJ2-7; TRBD1 matches 9 bases. The CDR3 length is 11 residues. CDR1 is LNHDA, CDR2 SQIVND, per germline (reference sequence). V dropped 7 bases and J dropped 6; count of bases not matched to a gene: 1.

Concerning this clone: This sample also contains other DNA sequences that code for the same CDR3. The genes are TRBV2 and TRBJ2-7; TRBD1 matches 10 bases. V lost 7 bases, J lost 4 bases, and 7 bases stayed unmatched. The CDR3 runs to 14 residues. The germline V gene encodes CDR1 SNHLY and CDR2 FYNNEI. In DNA, the CDR3 is TGTGCCAGCACCCTGACAGGGGGCGGGTACGAGCAGTACGTC. As protein: CASTLTGGGYEQYV.

The chain carries TRBV3-1 (or the pseudogene TRBV3-2) and TRBJ2-1; D possibly corresponds to TRBD2 (6 bases). V lost 2 bases and J lost 8, with 16 bases in between. The CDR3 sequence is 15 residues long. Per the germline V gene, CDR1 is LGHDT and CDR2 is YNNKEL (reference sequence). DNA of the CDR3: TGTGCCAGCAGCCAAATGGCTAAGCGGGCGTATGAGCAGTTCTTC. This gives the protein CASSQMAKRAYEQFF.

The V gene is TRBV30, the J gene TRBJ2-7, with D uncertain. This CDR3 has 12 residues. Per the germline V gene, CDR1 is GTSNPN and CDR2 is SVGIG (reference sequence). V lost 3 bases and J lost 0, with 6 bases in between. In nucleotides, the CDR3 is TGTGCCTGGAGCCCGAGCTCCTACGAGCAGTACTTC. The encoded protein is CAWSPSSYEQYF.

V is TRBV5-1 and J is TRBJ2-1; tentatively, D is TRBD1 or TRBD2 (7 bases each). This CDR3 comprises 15 residues. Trimming removed 4 bases from V and 0 bases from J, with 11 bases in between. Germline CDR1 reads SGHRS; CDR2 reads YFSETQ. The CDR3 DNA reads TGCGCCAGCAGCCAGCGGGACAGCTCCTACAATGAGCAGTTCTTC. Translating it yields CASSQRDSSYNEQFF.

V usage is TRBV2 and J usage is TRBJ1-1; 7 bases are shared with TRBD1. This CDR3 is built from 14 residues. Looked up from germline, CDR1 is SNHLY and CDR2 is FYNNEI. V lost 1 base to trimming and J lost 7 bases; unmatched junction nucleotides: 6. The CDR3 loop is CASSEDRGWSEAFF. DNA of the CDR3: TGTGCCAGCAGTGAAGACAGGGGATGGAGTGAAGCTTTCTTT.

This chain links TRBV13 with TRBJ2-5, with D possibly being TRBD1 or TRBD2 (5 bases each). CDR3 length: 15 amino acids. The V end lost 5 bases, the J end lost 5 bases, and 18 bases lay between the germline ends. Germline V CDR1 and CDR2: PRHDT, FYEKMQ (reference sequence). In DNA form, the CDR3 reads TGTGCCAGCAGCCTGAGGCCAGGGCGAGGGGAGACCCAGTACTTC. Amino acids: CASSLRPGRGETQYF.

The chain is built from TRBV7-2 and TRBJ2-7; 7 bases match TRBD1. The CDR3 length is 14 residues. V was clipped by 5 bases and J by 4 bases; unmatched bases: 8. The V gene's germline CDR1 is SGHTA and CDR2 FQGNSA. The CDR3 sequence: CASSTGTAYYEQYF. The CDR3 bases are TGTGCCAGCAGCACCGGGACAGCTTATTACGAGCAGTACTTC.

V gene TRBV3-1 (or the pseudogene TRBV3-2) combines with J gene TRBJ1-1; 7 bases are a match to TRBD1. J lost 5 bases, V lost 4 bases, and 10 bases had no gene match. CDR1 is LGHDT and CDR2 is YNNKEL in the germline V gene (reference sequence). The CDR3 has 15 amino acids. In nucleotides, the CDR3 is TGTGCCAGCAGCCCGAGGTACCCGGGACAGACTGAAGCTTTCTTT. Translation: CASSPRYPGQTEAFF.

The CDR3 bases are TGTGCCAGCAGCCAGGGACCTTCCACCGGGGAGCTGTTTTTT. It translates to CASSQGPSTGELFF. The chain couples TRBV6-4 to TRBJ2-2; D tentatively reads TRBD1 or TRBD2 (5 bases each). Looked up from germline, CDR1 is MRHNA and CDR2 is SNTAGT. V gave up 6 bases and J gave up 4 bases, with 12 bases separating them. The CDR3 length is 14 residues.

This clone has a handful of counts. V is TRBV7-8 and J is TRBJ2-4, with D uncertain. V lost 1 base, J lost 0 bases, and 4 bases lay in between. The CDR3 is 14 residues long. Germline V gene lookup returns CDR1 SGHVS and CDR2 FQNEAQ. In DNA form, the CDR3 reads TGTGCCAGCAGCTTAGACTTAGCCAAAAACATTCAGTACTTC. Its protein product is CASSLDLAKNIQYF.

By sample share, this clone is medium-sized. The J gene is TRBJ1-3, the V gene TRBV30, with TRBD1 matching 11 bases. V gave up 1 base and J gave up 5 bases; unmatched junction bases: 4. The CDR3 totals 15 residues. Germline V gives CDR1 GTSNPN, CDR2 SVGIG (reference sequence). CDR3 sequence (DNA): TGTGCCTGGAGTGCCCGGACAGGGGGCCGAAACACCATATATTTT. Encoded protein: CAWSARTGGRNTIYF.

This clone ranks as medium-sized. CDR3 in DNA: TGTGCCAGCTCACCGATGGGACACAACACTGAAGCTTTCTTT. Amino acids: CASSPMGHNTEAFF. V and J are TRBV18 and TRBJ1-1, with D maybe TRBD1 (6 bases). Trimming stripped 3 bases from V and 2 bases from J, with 10 bases between. The CDR3 is 14 residues long. From germline, CDR1 is KGHSH and CDR2 LQKENI.

This clone was seen a handful of times. The V call is TRBV18, the J call TRBJ2-5; no clear D gene. The V end lost 4 bases, the J end lost 5 bases, and 8 bases lay between the germline ends. Germline CDR1 and CDR2: KGHSH and LQKENI. The CDR3 totals 12 residues. This chain's CDR3 is CASSRSSETQYF. CDR3 nucleotide sequence: TGTGCCAGCTCACGCTCCTCCGAGACCCAGTACTTC.

V is TRBV29-1 and J is TRBJ1-2; TRBD1 aligns across 10 bases. This CDR3 region has 15 residues. Losses at the gene ends were 7 bases for V and 7 bases for J; bases not matched to a gene: 15. Germline V gives CDR1 SQVTM, CDR2 ANQGSEA. This CDR3 reads CSAALAGTGEAGYTF. Written as DNA, the CDR3 is TGCAGCGCTGCTCTAGCCGGGACAGGGGAGGCTGGCTACACCTTC.

The chain joins TRBV30 to TRBJ2-5; a possible D gene is TRBD1 (6 bases). Germline loops: CDR1 GTSNPN, CDR2 SVGIG (reference sequence). This CDR3 contains 13 residues. V gave up 3 bases and J gave up 1 base, with 9 bases separating them. The CDR3 DNA reads as TGTGCCTGGAGATTAGGGGGCCAAGAGACCCAGTACTTC. Translating gives CAWRLGGQETQYF. The variable domain in full, with the rest retrieved from reference TRBV30 and TRBJ2-5, is SQTIHQWPATLVQPVGSPLSLECTVEGTSNPNLYWYRQAAGRGLQLLFYSVGIGQISSEVPQNLSASRPQDRQFILSSKKLLLSDSGFYLCAWRLGGQETQYFGPGTRLLVL.

This chain uses TRBV5-6 with TRBJ2-2, with unresolved D. CDR1 is SGHDT, CDR2 YYEEEE, per germline. V lost 0 bases and J 5 bases, leaving 11 bases between the germline ends. The CDR3 loop spans 15 amino acids. The CDR3 here is CASSLAPWGTGELFF. CDR3 sequence (DNA): TGTGCCAGCAGCTTGGCCCCGTGGGGTACCGGGGAGCTGTTTTTT.

This clone was seen only a few times. The rearrangement joins TRBV20-1 to TRBJ1-1; D ambiguous. The germline gives CDR1 DFQATT, CDR2 SNEGSKA (reference sequence). V lost 3 bases and J 5 bases, leaving 7 bases between the germline ends. The CDR3 contains 11 residues. The CDR3 region is CSASFGTEAFF. In DNA, the CDR3 is TGCAGTGCTAGTTTTGGGACTGAAGCTTTCTTT.